The T cell receptor beta chain under discussion was sequenced for a study of T cells in Graves' hyperthyroidism and ophthalmopathy. Study-wide results and limits: Peripheral blood also featured most of the thyroid clonotypes expanded above 0.001.

Comment on this clonotype: Its specificity is unknown.

RNA transcripts served as the template for amplifying TCR beta CDR3 regions. The HTBI set primed first-round TCR CDR3 RT-PCR. TCRdb analysed the multiplex PCR reads with MiXCR anew, one entry per CDR3 protein. The sample includes hundreds of thousands of distinct CDR3 sequences, around 15% of them seen just once. Pregnant or lactating patients were excluded, as were those with uncontrolled infection or other autoimmune disease. The V gene end was trimmed by 4 bases and the J gene end by 0 bases; junction bases not matched to a gene: 15. CDR1 is DFQATT and CDR2 is SNEGSKA in the germline V gene (reference sequence). This CDR3 region has 19 residues.

The sequence came from a woman in her fifties or sixties with Graves' ophthalmopathy. The sample taken for sequencing was blood. J is TRBJ2-3 and V is TRBV20-1; 11 nucleotides agree with TRBD2. In DNA form, the CDR3 reads TGCAGTGCTACCCCACGACCCACTAGCGGGAGATTTAGCACAGATACGCAGTATTTT. This sequence encodes CSATPRPTSGRFSTDTQYF.